This T cell receptor beta chain was recorded in a study of T cell repertoires in cytomegalovirus infection. Across the whole study: CMV infection and matching HLA type were both indicated by public TCR beta signatures. Study-wide findings and caveats: The ex vivo response was dominated by HLA-C-restricted CMV-specific TCR beta clonotypes. There were carriers of CMV plus the relevant HLA, and cumulative public TCR beta family frequency identified them.

Using its own MiXCR run on the reads, TCRdb lists one record per CDR3 protein. The sample consists of a few hundred thousand distinct CDR3 sequences, roughly 10% of them appearing once. This CDR3 has 14 residues. V lost 8 bases and J lost 3; bases outside the gene matches: 7. The germline CDR1 and CDR2 sequences are SEHNR and FQNEAQ (reference sequence). A remark on this clonotype: What it recognizes is unknown. This may be a read error, as it is one base from a much larger clone.

This TCR derives from a human donor in good health (CMV status not recorded). Some clones in this sample may be carry-over from other donors' samples. The sequenced sample consisted of PBMCs. The chain has TRBV7-9 and TRBJ2-7; 10 bases agree with TRBD2. CDR3 amino acids: CASQERGGSYEQYF. The CDR3 DNA is TGTGCCAGCCAAGAGCGGGGGGGAAGCTACGAGCAGTACTTC.